This is a list of T cell receptor beta chains from one sample in a study of OX40 agonist ivuxolimab in advanced cancers. Only in-frame clones appear in the TCRdb table, and some are missing; sequencing was by immunoSEQ multiplex PCR. The sample has tens of thousands of clones, over 80% seen once; the top ten hold more than 0.45%. The specimen was CD4+ or CD8+ T cells sorted from blood, collected in a trial of the OX40 agonist ivuxolimab. These receptors came from an adult with an advanced solid tumor such as melanoma, head and neck, liver or kidney cancer. CDR3s include the opening cysteine and the closing phenylalanine or tryptophan. A D gene is named only where the DNA matches it firmly. Clone size is stated in some rows and not others, as once, few, many or a class when expanded.

j_gene: TRBJ1-2
abundance: .
d_gene: .
v_gene: TRBV7-2
CDR3aa: CASSLESSASTF
CDR3nt: TGTGCCAGCAGCTTAGAAAGTTCGGCTTCCACCTTC

j_gene: TRBJ1-1
abundance: .
d_gene: .
v_gene: TRBV5-5
CDR3aa: CASSLVSFWNTEAFF
CDR3nt: TGTGCCAGCAGCTTGGTATCATTTTGGAACACTGAAGCTTTCTTT

j_gene: TRBJ1-4
abundance: .
d_gene: TRBD1
v_gene: TRBV28
CDR3aa: CASSRTGGDEKLFF
CDR3nt: TGTGCCAGCAGTCGGACAGGGGGAGACGAAAAACTGTTTTTT

j_gene: TRBJ1-2
abundance: .
d_gene: .
v_gene: TRBV7-2
CDR3aa: CASSLRQVVYGYTF
CDR3nt: TGTGCCAGCAGCTTAAGGCAGGTCGTCTATGGCTACACCTTC

j_gene: TRBJ1-1
abundance: .
d_gene: .
v_gene: TRBV21-1
CDR3aa: CASSTVQGDTEAFF
CDR3nt: TGTGCCAGCAGCACAGTACAGGGTGACACTGAAGCTTTCTTT

j_gene: TRBJ2-7
abundance: .
d_gene: .
v_gene: TRBV7-9
CDR3aa: CASSFPEREQYF
CDR3nt: TGTGCCAGCAGCTTCCCGGAGAGGGAGCAGTACTTC

j_gene: TRBJ1-4
abundance: .
d_gene: .
v_gene: TRBV30
CDR3aa: CAWNSGFNEKLFF
CDR3nt: TGTGCCTGGAATTCAGGTTTTAATGAAAAACTGTTTTTT

j_gene: TRBJ1-3
abundance: .
d_gene: .
v_gene: TRBV6-5
CDR3aa: CASSPSGTGNTIYF
CDR3nt: TGTGCCAGCAGTCCATCCGGGACAGGAAACACCATATATTTT

j_gene: TRBJ2-1
abundance: .
d_gene: .
v_gene: TRBV6-1
CDR3aa: CASSELWLSSYNEQFF
CDR3nt: TGTGCCAGCAGTGAACTCTGGCTATCCTCCTACAATGAGCAGTTCTTC

j_gene: TRBJ1-2
abundance: .
d_gene: .
v_gene: TRBV18
CDR3aa: CASAMDRYGYTF
CDR3nt: TGTGCCAGCGCAATGGACAGATATGGCTACACCTTC

j_gene: TRBJ2-5
abundance: .
d_gene: TRBD1
v_gene: TRBV18
CDR3aa: CASSPLGDREETQYF
CDR3nt: TGTGCCAGCTCACCTCTAGGGGACAGGGAAGAGACCCAGTACTTC

j_gene: TRBJ2-7
abundance: .
d_gene: .
v_gene: TRBV6-6
CDR3aa: CASGAGSYEQYF
CDR3nt: TGTGCCAGCGGGGCGGGATCCTACGAGCAGTACTTC

j_gene: TRBJ2-5
abundance: .
d_gene: TRBD1
v_gene: TRBV23-1
CDR3aa: CASSQSDGQGVRETQYF
CDR3nt: TGCGCCAGCAGTCAATCGGACGGGCAGGGGGTGCGAGAGACCCAGTACTTC

j_gene: TRBJ1-4
abundance: .
d_gene: .
v_gene: TRBV6-6
CDR3aa: CASSYAGSEEKLFF
CDR3nt: TGTGCCAGCAGTTACGCTGGGTCTGAAGAAAAACTGTTTTTT

j_gene: TRBJ1-2
abundance: .
d_gene: .
v_gene: TRBV9
CDR3aa: CASSVPSKDSGSGYTF
CDR3nt: TGTGCCAGCAGCGTACCGTCTAAGGACAGCGGGAGTGGCTACACCTTC

j_gene: TRBJ2-1
abundance: once
d_gene: .
v_gene: TRBV7-6
CDR3aa: CASSTGQSSYNEQFF
CDR3nt: TGTGCCAGCAGCACTGGACAGAGCTCCTACAATGAGCAGTTCTTC

j_gene: TRBJ2-1
abundance: .
d_gene: TRBD2
v_gene: TRBV5-6
CDR3aa: CASSLAGFLAEGQFF
CDR3nt: TGTGCCAGCAGCTTGGCCGGCTTTCTAGCGGAGGGGCAGTTCTTC

j_gene: TRBJ2-2
abundance: .
d_gene: .
v_gene: TRBV7-3
CDR3aa: CASSLRTNTGELFF
CDR3nt: TGTGCCAGCAGCTTAAGGACAAACACCGGGGAGCTGTTTTTT

j_gene: TRBJ2-5
abundance: .
d_gene: .
v_gene: TRBV14
CDR3aa: CASSRGTLQETQYF
CDR3nt: TGTGCCAGCAGCCGAGGGACTTTACAAGAGACCCAGTACTTC

j_gene: TRBJ2-3
abundance: .
d_gene: .
v_gene: TRBV5-4
CDR3aa: CASSQRSSADTQYF
CDR3nt: TGTGCCAGCAGCCAACGTTCTAGTGCAGATACGCAGTATTTT

j_gene: TRBJ1-6
abundance: many
d_gene: .
v_gene: TRBV11-2
CDR3aa: CASSLDRRGGDNSPLHF
CDR3nt: TGTGCCAGCAGCTTAGATAGGAGAGGAGGAGATAATTCACCCCTCCACTTT

j_gene: TRBJ2-2
abundance: .
d_gene: .
v_gene: TRBV27
CDR3aa: CASSKLQGSTGELFF
CDR3nt: TGTGCCAGCAGTAAATTACAGGGTTCAACCGGGGAGCTGTTTTTT

j_gene: TRBJ2-3
abundance: .
d_gene: TRBD2
v_gene: TRBV6-4
CDR3aa: CASSPLAGGDTQYF
CDR3nt: TGTGCCAGCAGCCCACTAGCGGGAGGAGATACGCAGTATTTT

j_gene: TRBJ2-3
abundance: .
d_gene: TRBD1
v_gene: TRBV10-3
CDR3aa: CAISSGQSTDTQYF
CDR3nt: TGTGCCATCAGTTCGGGACAGAGCACAGATACGCAGTATTTT

j_gene: TRBJ2-7
abundance: .
d_gene: .
v_gene: TRBV19
CDR3aa: CASSIGGDSYEQYF
CDR3nt: TGTGCCAGTAGTATAGGTGGGGACTCCTACGAGCAGTACTTC

j_gene: TRBJ1-1
abundance: .
d_gene: .
v_gene: TRBV11-2
CDR3aa: CASSFNANTEAFF
CDR3nt: TGTGCCAGCAGCTTCAACGCGAACACTGAAGCTTTCTTT

j_gene: TRBJ1-1
abundance: .
d_gene: TRBD1
v_gene: TRBV6-5
CDR3aa: CASQNPGQGNTEAFF
CDR3nt: TGTGCCAGCCAGAATCCGGGACAGGGGAACACTGAAGCTTTCTTT

j_gene: TRBJ2-4
abundance: .
d_gene: .
v_gene: TRBV6-5
CDR3aa: CASRLQGRNIQYF
CDR3nt: TGTGCCAGCAGGCTACAGGGCCGAAACATTCAGTACTTC

j_gene: TRBJ2-1
abundance: .
d_gene: .
v_gene: TRBV5-1
CDR3aa: CASSLGGSSSYNEQFF
CDR3nt: TGCGCCAGCAGCTTGGGGGGCTCAAGCTCCTACAATGAGCAGTTCTTC

j_gene: TRBJ2-5
abundance: once
d_gene: .
v_gene: TRBV5-6
CDR3aa: CASSPIRGRGETQYF
CDR3nt: TGTGCCAGCAGTCCGATTAGGGGGCGGGGAGAGACCCAGTACTTC

j_gene: TRBJ1-6
abundance: .
d_gene: TRBD1
v_gene: TRBV6-5
CDR3aa: CASSSVRTGQSPLHF
CDR3nt: TGTGCCAGCAGTTCGGTTAGGACAGGGCAATCACCCCTCCACTTT

j_gene: TRBJ2-3
abundance: .
d_gene: TRBD2
v_gene: TRBV29-1
CDR3aa: CSVGASGGALTQYF
CDR3nt: TGCAGCGTTGGGGCTAGCGGGGGTGCTCTCACGCAGTATTTT

j_gene: TRBJ1-5
abundance: .
d_gene: .
v_gene: TRBV19
CDR3aa: CASSMTNQGRNQPQHF
CDR3nt: TGTGCCAGTAGTATGACCAATCAGGGGAGGAATCAGCCCCAGCATTTT

j_gene: TRBJ1-2
abundance: .
d_gene: TRBD1
v_gene: TRBV6-5
CDR3aa: CASSYTLQGSRLGYTF
CDR3nt: TGTGCCAGCAGTTACACGCTACAGGGGAGTCGGCTTGGCTACACCTTC

j_gene: TRBJ1-2
abundance: .
d_gene: TRBD1
v_gene: TRBV30
CDR3aa: CAWSEDRSYGYTF
CDR3nt: TGTGCCTGGAGTGAGGACAGGAGCTATGGCTACACCTTC

j_gene: TRBJ2-6
abundance: .
d_gene: .
v_gene: TRBV29-1
CDR3aa: CSVGSGPSGANVLTF
CDR3nt: TGCAGCGTTGGAAGTGGGCCATCTGGGGCCAACGTCCTGACTTTC

j_gene: TRBJ1-6
abundance: few
d_gene: TRBD1
v_gene: TRBV30
CDR3aa: CAWSVKQGAPRSPLHF
CDR3nt: TGTGCCTGGAGTGTGAAGCAGGGGGCGCCTCGTTCACCCCTCCACTTT

j_gene: TRBJ1-1
abundance: .
d_gene: .
v_gene: TRBV30
CDR3aa: CAWGKRGRGTEAFF
CDR3nt: TGTGCCTGGGGCAAACGGGGCCGGGGAACTGAAGCTTTCTTT

j_gene: TRBJ1-5
abundance: .
d_gene: .
v_gene: TRBV14
CDR3aa: CASSQPTDRRIKSNQPQHF
CDR3nt: TGTGCCAGCAGCCAACCAACGGACCGCCGCATCAAGAGCAATCAGCCCCAGCATTTT

j_gene: TRBJ1-2
abundance: .
d_gene: TRBD1
v_gene: TRBV19
CDR3aa: CASSETGDYYGYTF
CDR3nt: TGTGCCAGTAGTGAGACAGGGGACTACTATGGCTACACCTTC

j_gene: TRBJ1-3
abundance: .
d_gene: .
v_gene: TRBV7-8
CDR3aa: CASRRSGNSGNTIYF
CDR3nt: TGTGCCAGCAGACGGTCGGGGAACTCTGGAAACACCATATATTTT

j_gene: TRBJ2-1
abundance: .
d_gene: .
v_gene: TRBV7-9
CDR3aa: CASSLDKYNEQFF
CDR3nt: TGTGCCAGCAGCTTAGACAAGTACAATGAGCAGTTCTTC

j_gene: TRBJ1-1
abundance: once
d_gene: .
v_gene: TRBV29-1
CDR3aa: CSVGGVMNTEAFF
CDR3nt: TGCAGCGTTGGTGGGGTAATGAACACTGAAGCTTTCTTT

j_gene: TRBJ2-5
abundance: .
d_gene: .
v_gene: TRBV7-2
CDR3aa: CASSTQGGETQYF
CDR3nt: TGTGCCAGCAGCACACAGGGAGGAGAGACCCAGTACTTC

j_gene: TRBJ2-3
abundance: few
d_gene: TRBD2
v_gene: TRBV14
CDR3aa: CASSPAGRGLAGTDTQYF
CDR3nt: TGTGCCAGCAGCCCGGCAGGGAGGGGCCTAGCGGGAACAGATACGCAGTATTTT

j_gene: TRBJ2-2
abundance: .
d_gene: .
v_gene: TRBV9
CDR3aa: CASKGETGELFF
CDR3nt: TGTGCCAGCAAAGGGGAGACCGGGGAGCTGTTTTTT

j_gene: TRBJ2-7
abundance: .
d_gene: TRBD2
v_gene: TRBV2
CDR3aa: CASTRTSVSYEQYF
CDR3nt: TGTGCCAGCACTCGGACTAGCGTCTCCTACGAGCAGTACTTC

j_gene: TRBJ2-3
abundance: .
d_gene: TRBD1
v_gene: TRBV18
CDR3aa: CASSPGTGGSDTQYF
CDR3nt: TGTGCCAGCTCACCCGGGACAGGGGGCTCAGATACGCAGTATTTT

j_gene: TRBJ1-6
abundance: .
d_gene: .
v_gene: TRBV2
CDR3aa: CASSESGVGNSPLHF
CDR3nt: TGTGCCAGCAGTGAAAGCGGGGTAGGAAATTCACCCCTCCACTTT

j_gene: TRBJ1-4
abundance: .
d_gene: .
v_gene: TRBV29-1
CDR3aa: CSVERSGLPQKLFF
CDR3nt: TGCAGCGTTGAGCGATCAGGGCTACCGCAAAAACTGTTTTTT

j_gene: TRBJ2-3
abundance: .
d_gene: .
v_gene: TRBV10-1
CDR3aa: CASSESGVHTQYF
CDR3nt: TGCGCCAGCAGTGAGTCCGGGGTCCATACGCAGTATTTT

j_gene: TRBJ1-5
abundance: .
d_gene: .
v_gene: TRBV6-1
CDR3aa: CASKTDGYNNQPQHF
CDR3nt: TGTGCCAGCAAGACCGACGGATATAACAATCAGCCCCAGCATTTT

j_gene: TRBJ2-5
abundance: once
d_gene: .
v_gene: TRBV11-2
CDR3aa: CASSLVGGQETQYF
CDR3nt: TGTGCCAGCAGCTTGGTAGGGGGCCAAGAGACCCAGTACTTC

j_gene: TRBJ2-7
abundance: .
d_gene: .
v_gene: TRBV10-3
CDR3aa: CATALQRRSYF
CDR3nt: TGTGCCACCGCCCTTCAAAGGCGAAGCTACTTC

j_gene: TRBJ1-6
abundance: .
d_gene: .
v_gene: TRBV6-5
CDR3aa: CASKTGSYNSPLHF
CDR3nt: TGTGCCAGCAAGACCGGCTCCTATAATTCACCCCTCCACTTT

j_gene: TRBJ1-1
abundance: .
d_gene: .
v_gene: TRBV6-5
CDR3aa: CASSYEAGSGAFF
CDR3nt: TGTGCCAGCAGTTACGAGGCAGGTTCTGGGGCTTTCTTT

j_gene: TRBJ1-2
abundance: .
d_gene: .
v_gene: TRBV29-1
CDR3aa: CSVEHRVGYTF
CDR3nt: TGCAGCGTTGAGCACAGGGTGGGCTACACCTTC

j_gene: TRBJ2-3
abundance: once
d_gene: TRBD2
v_gene: TRBV6-4
CDR3aa: CASSATGTRGDTQYF
CDR3nt: TGTGCCAGCAGTGCCACCGGGACTAGAGGAGATACGCAGTATTTT

j_gene: TRBJ1-5
abundance: once
d_gene: .
v_gene: TRBV19
CDR3aa: CASSASGRDQPQHF
CDR3nt: TGTGCCAGTAGCGCTAGCGGGAGGGATCAGCCCCAGCATTTT

j_gene: TRBJ2-7
abundance: few
d_gene: TRBD1
v_gene: TRBV10-3
CDR3aa: CAISGDRRYEQYF
CDR3nt: TGTGCCATCAGTGGGGACAGGAGGTACGAGCAGTACTTC